The 6 T cell receptor beta chains in this list originate from one sample, sequenced in a study of shared clonotypes between healthy human individuals (dated by TCRdb to about 2020). Libraries came from the immunoSEQ multiplex PCR assay. As stored in TCRdb, this immuneACCESS dataset retains in-frame rearrangements with V and J assigned. A fraction of the clones does not appear; measured against another copy, unresolved V genes explain less than half of the discrepancy, and the remainder lacks a known reason. In this sample the table shows 520,000 or so clones, about four fifths of which occur a single time. The ten largest clones take up about an eighth of the sample. Sequencing used PBMCs. These receptors were taken from a middle-aged woman in good health. Some clones in this sample may be carry-over from other donors' samples.

This clone was detected only a few times. The genes are TRBV19 and TRBJ2-7, with 8 bases fitting TRBD1. Germline V gene data show CDR1 as LNHDA and CDR2 as SQIVND (reference sequence). The CDR3 is made up of 13 amino acids. V dropped 4 bases and J dropped 4; count of bases not matched to a gene: 3. The CDR3 region has the DNA TGTGCCAGTAGTAGGGGACAGGAGTACGAGCAGTACTTC. Translating gives CASSRGQEYEQYF.

For the CDR3, the DNA is TGTGCCAGCAGCTTCGAAGGGGGCTACAACGAGCAGTACTTC. It codes for CASSFEGGYNEQYF. The rearrangement joins TRBV7-9 to TRBJ2-7, with 7 positions matching TRBD1. Trimming cost V 3 bases and J 5 bases; bases outside gene matches: 7. The germline CDR1 and CDR2 sequences are SEHNR and FQNEAQ (reference sequence). The CDR3 has 14 residues.

The rearrangement links TRBV2 to TRBJ2-5, with D unresolved. V lost 5 bases and J 1 base, leaving 8 bases between the germline ends. The CDR3 contains 13 residues. CDR1 is SNHLY, CDR2 FYNNEI, per germline. CDR3: CASSQQFQETQYF. The CDR3, as DNA: TGTGCCAGCAGTCAACAGTTCCAAGAGACCCAGTACTTC.

This clone was observed many times. The chain employs TRBV19 and TRBJ1-5; TRBD1 matches 7 bases. The germline CDR1 and CDR2 sequences are LNHDA and SQIVND (reference sequence). The CDR3 loop spans 16 amino acids. With V trimmed by 4 bases and J by 2 bases, 8 bases remained unmatched. CDR3 DNA: TGTGCCAGTAGTACCAACAGGGGTTTCGGCAATCAGCCCCAGCATTTT. Its translation: CASSTNRGFGNQPQHF.

The genes are TRBV27 and TRBJ2-4, with 7 bases lining up with TRBD1. Germline trimming cut 6 bases from V and 7 bases from J; bases unmatched to any gene: 6. The germline V gene encodes CDR1 MNHEY and CDR2 SMNVEV (reference sequence). This CDR3 has 13 amino acids. CDR3 residues: CASSPTGWNIQYF. CDR3 DNA: TGTGCCAGCAGCCCGACAGGGTGGAACATTCAGTACTTC.

The table lists this clone with a few counts. The V gene is TRBV25-1, the J gene TRBJ2-3; 8 nucleotides line up with TRBD2. The V gene end was trimmed by 5 bases and the J gene end by 2 bases; junction bases not matched to a gene: 15. The germline V gene encodes CDR1 MGHDK and CDR2 SYGVNS. The CDR3 is 18 amino acids. As DNA, the CDR3 is TGTGCCAGCAGTTCAACCCGCCCTGAGCGGGGGTACACAGATACGCAGTATTTT. Protein sequence: CASSSTRPERGYTDTQYF.